A single sample gave rise to the 23 T cell receptor beta chains below, sequenced in a study of beta chain features in type 1 diabetes. Expressed TCRB transcripts were sequenced, since all the RNA that had been isolated was reverse transcribed. The table came from immunoSEQ multiplex PCR; TCRdb's copy has only in-frame clones and leaves some out. The table includes 250,000 to 300,000 clones, roughly 13% detected once. These receptors have no known antigen. Study-wide findings and caveats: All four CD4+ subsets from Type 1 diabetes patients carried moderately but significantly shorter TCRB CDR3s.

Sequenced input: naive CD4+ T cells from blood. These receptors all come from a man aged 30 to 45 with type 1 diabetes.

This clone was observed a few times. The same CDR3 arises from other DNA sequences in this sample as well. This chain connects TRBV5-1 to TRBJ2-7; weak D call: TRBD2 (6 bases). V gave up 1 base and J gave up 2 bases, with 7 bases separating them. Germline V gives CDR1 SGHRS, CDR2 YFSETQ. The CDR3 has 13 amino acids. Here the CDR3 reads CASSLTGAYEQYF. The CDR3 DNA follows: TGCGCCAGCAGCTTGACGGGGGCCTACGAGCAGTACTTC.

This clone was picked up a small number of times. The chain carries TRBV18 and TRBJ2-7; D call uncertain. Germline-derived CDR1 and CDR2 are KGHSH and LQKENI. This CDR3 contains 15 residues. V was clipped by 3 bases and J by 6 bases, with 18 bases between them. The CDR3 region is CASSPTTPGSGEQYF. The CDR3 DNA reads TGTGCCAGCTCACCGACGACCCCGGGTTCGGGCGAGCAGTACTTC. The whole variable domain, filled in from reference TRBV18 and TRBJ2-7, reads NAGVMQNPRHLVRRRGQEARLRCSPMKGHSHVYWYRQLPEEGLKFMVYLQKENIIDESGMPKERFSAEFPKEGPSILRIQQVVRGDSAAYFCASSPTTPGSGEQYFGPGTRLTVT.

The gene calls are TRBV19 and TRBJ2-7; 7 bases fit TRBD1. Germline loops: CDR1 LNHDA, CDR2 SQIVND (reference sequence). CDR3 length equals 15 residues. The V gene end was trimmed by 6 bases and the J gene end by 3 bases; junction bases not matched to a gene: 11. CDR3 DNA: TGTGCCAGTAGCCACTCCGGGACAGAAAACTACGAGCAGTACTTC. It encodes CASSHSGTENYEQYF.

V and J are TRBV9 and TRBJ1-4; tentative D call: TRBD1 (5 bases). This CDR3 has 15 amino acids. The germline CDR1 and CDR2 sequences are SGDLS and YYNGEE. V was clipped by 2 bases and J by 3 bases, with 11 bases between them. CDR3 amino acids: CASSVEGWPNEKLFF. The CDR3 DNA follows: TGTGCCAGCAGCGTGGAGGGGTGGCCTAATGAAAAACTGTTTTTT.

As DNA, the CDR3 is TGTGCCAGCAGCCAAGGGCCTCTAGCGGGGGGGGCCTACGAGCAGTACTTC. It is translated as CASSQGPLAGGAYEQYF. The V call is TRBV4-2, the J call TRBJ2-7; 12 bases are shared with TRBD2. The CDR3 has 17 amino acids. The germline V gene has CDR1 LGHNA and CDR2 YNFKEQ. V lost 1 base to trimming and J lost 2 bases; unmatched junction nucleotides: 6.

This clone was recorded a few times. The rearrangement uses TRBV30 and TRBJ2-7; 10 nucleotides line up with TRBD1. The CDR3 runs to 14 residues. Trimming took 0 bases from V and 13 from J; bases not matched to a gene: 12. CDR1 is GTSNPN and CDR2 is SVGIG in the germline V gene (reference sequence). The CDR3 sequence is CAWSVGGQGTSHYF. CDR3 coding DNA: TGTGCCTGGAGTGTAGGGGGACAGGGGACTAGTCACTACTTC.

The rearrangement uses TRBV7-2 and TRBJ2-5, with 7 bases that match TRBD1. Germline-derived CDR1 and CDR2 are SGHTA and FQGNSA. This CDR3 has 15 residues. J gave up 5 bases and V 3 bases, and 9 bases lay outside the gene matches. In DNA, the CDR3 is TGTGCCAGCAGCTTCCAAGGGGGCGGAGAGGAGACCCAGTACTTC. It specifies CASSFQGGGEETQYF.

The gene calls are TRBV7-9 and TRBJ1-1, with D unclear. The CDR3 loop spans 13 amino acids. Trimming shortened V by 1 base and J by 0 bases, and 3 bases separated the two germline ends. Germline CDR1 SEHNR, CDR2 FQNEAQ (reference sequence). CDR3 bases: TGTGCCAGCAGCTTAGAGCTGAACACTGAAGCTTTCTTT. This translates into CASSLELNTEAFF.

This chain connects TRBV19 to TRBJ1-5, with D unclear. V lost 4 bases to trimming and J lost 11 bases, with 15 bases between them. The CDR3 is 13 residues long. Germline CDR1 is LNHDA and CDR2 is SQIVND (reference sequence). CDR3 DNA: TGTGCCAGTAGTAGTGCAGGCGCAGCCGCCCAGCATTTT. This encodes CASSSAGAAAQHF.

The table lists this clone with a few counts. Other nucleotide sequences from this sample produce the same CDR3. CDR3 bases: TGTGCCAGCAGTTACTCCGGGACAGGAAATGGCTACACCTTC. Translation: CASSYSGTGNGYTF. The chain recombines TRBV6-5 with TRBJ1-2; 8 nucleotides match TRBD1. Germline V gene lookup returns CDR1 MNHEY and CDR2 SVGAGI. Germline trimming cut 0 bases from V and 6 bases from J; bases unmatched to any gene: 3. This CDR3 region has 14 residues.

The sample holds a few counts of this clone. This chain connects TRBV28 to TRBJ2-3; TRBD2 is a possible D gene (5 bases). In germline, CDR1 is MDHEN, CDR2 SYDVKM. The CDR3 is 15 amino acids. V was shortened by 5 bases and J by 3 bases, with 15 bases between the two germline ends. This chain's CDR3 is CASSPLAGGTDTQYF. The CDR3 DNA sequence: TGTGCCAGCAGTCCCCTCGCGGGCGGAACAGATACGCAGTATTTT.

This chain uses TRBV25-1 with TRBJ1-2; the match to TRBD1 covers 7 bases. CDR1 MGHDK and CDR2 SYGVNS come from the germline V gene. There are 17 residues in the CDR3. Unmatched junction bases numbered 19, after V lost 7 bases and J lost 5 bases. This CDR3 reads CASIPNPGTAAPYGYTF. CDR3 coding DNA: TGTGCCAGCATCCCCAACCCCGGGACAGCCGCCCCTTATGGCTACACCTTC.

This chain uses TRBV5-1 with TRBJ2-5; 7 bases are a match to TRBD2. J lost 4 bases, V lost 0 bases, and 9 bases had no gene match. In germline, CDR1 is SGHRS, CDR2 YFSETQ. This CDR3 contains 16 residues. The DNA of the CDR3 is TGCGCCAGCAGCTTGGAGGTGGGAGGGCCGCGAGAGACCCAGTACTTC. Translation gives CASSLEVGGPRETQYF. The whole variable domain, remainder taken from reference TRBV5-1 and TRBJ2-5, is KAGVTQTPRYLIKTRGQQVTLSCSPISGHRSVSWYQQTPGQGLQFLFEYFSETQRNKGNFPGRFSGRQFSNSRSEMNVSTLELGDSALYLCASSLEVGGPRETQYFGPGTRLLVL.

The chain carries TRBV6-6 and TRBJ2-5; 10 bases agree with TRBD1. Germline V gene data show CDR1 as MNHNY and CDR2 as SVGAGI (reference sequence). V shed 5 bases, J shed 3 bases, and the junction held 9 bases outside the gene matches. The CDR3 runs to 16 residues. The CDR3 protein is CASSRGPGQGKETQYF. The DNA for the CDR3 is TGTGCCAGCAGTCGAGGGCCGGGACAGGGGAAAGAGACCCAGTACTTC.

This clone appeared a few times. The chain joins TRBV14 to TRBJ1-2; 9 bases are shared with TRBD1. After removal of 3 bases from V and 7 bases from J, the junction contained 9 bases not matched to a gene. This CDR3 has 15 residues. Germline CDR1 reads SGHDN; CDR2 reads FVKESK. The DNA of the CDR3 is TGTGCCAGCAGCCACCTAGGACAGGGGTTGAGTGGCTACACCTTC. It translates to CASSHLGQGLSGYTF.

The V gene is TRBV30, the J gene TRBJ1-1; 8 bases map to TRBD1. J was trimmed by 5 bases and V by 1 base; bases with no gene match: 3. The germline V gene encodes CDR1 GTSNPN and CDR2 SVGIG (reference sequence). The CDR3 contains 13 residues. The CDR3 reads CAWSAGGGTEAFF. The CDR3 bases are TGTGCCTGGAGTGCAGGGGGCGGAACTGAAGCTTTCTTT.

The chain recombines TRBV6-5 with TRBJ1-2; 8 bases fit TRBD1. Germline CDR1 reads MNHEY; CDR2 reads SVGAGI. CDR3 length: 13 amino acids. V gave up 6 bases and J gave up 7 bases; unmatched junction bases: 7. This chain's CDR3 is CASSLDRGSGYTF. The CDR3 DNA follows: TGTGCCAGCAGCCTCGACAGGGGTTCTGGCTACACCTTC.

This clone was counted a few times. The chain uses TRBV6-5 and TRBJ1-1, with D possibly TRBD1 on 5 matching bases. This CDR3 has 16 residues. Germline assignment: CDR1 MNHEY and CDR2 SVGAGI. V was clipped by 0 bases and J by 4 bases, with 15 bases between them. The chain's CDR3 is CASSYSEGRLGTEAFF. The CDR3, as DNA: TGTGCCAGCAGTTACTCGGAGGGGCGCTTGGGCACTGAAGCTTTCTTT.

The genes are TRBV11-2 and TRBJ1-1; D may be TRBD1 (6 bases). Trimming removed 5 bases from V and 2 bases from J, with 9 bases in between. CDR3 length: 13 residues. Germline CDR1 and CDR2: SGHAT and FQNNGV. The CDR3 loop is CASSPGQNTEAFF. The CDR3 region has the DNA TGTGCCAGCAGCCCGGGACAAAACACTGAAGCTTTCTTT. Filled out from reference TRBV11-2 and TRBJ1-1, the complete variable domain reads EAGVAQSPRYKIIEKRQSVAFWCNPISGHATLYWYQQILGQGPKLLIQFQNNGVVDDSQLPKDRFSAERLKGVDSTLKIQPAKLEDSAVYLCASSPGQNTEAFFGQGTRLTVV.

This clone appeared a few times. The V call is TRBV28, the J call TRBJ2-1, with 10 bases identical to TRBD1. V shed 5 bases, J shed 7 bases, and the junction held 23 bases outside the gene matches. CDR1 is MDHEN, CDR2 SYDVKM, per germline. The CDR3 consists of 20 residues. DNA for the CDR3: TGTGCCAGCAGTCCCATCCTGGGGGACAGGGGCTTAGGAGTCAGGAATGAGCAGTTCTTC. Translation: CASSPILGDRGLGVRNEQFF.

This clone was observed a few times. The rearrangement links TRBV5-1 to TRBJ2-7; the match to TRBD2 covers 14 bases. Germline-derived CDR1 and CDR2 are SGHRS and YFSETQ. The CDR3 runs 16 residues. The V segment lost 4 bases and the J segment 2 bases; nucleotides outside the gene matches: 5. CDR3 in amino acids: CASSPPTSGRAYEQYF. The CDR3 DNA sequence: TGCGCCAGCAGCCCCCCGACTAGCGGGAGGGCCTACGAGCAGTACTTC.

V usage is TRBV6-5 and J usage is TRBJ1-2; 9 nucleotides match TRBD1. CDR1 and CDR2 (germline): MNHEY, SVGAGI. The trim removed 5 bases at V and 5 bases at J, leaving 9 bases unmatched. The CDR3 spans 15 residues. The CDR3 here is CASSRTQDRGYGYTF. The CDR3 coding sequence is TGTGCCAGCAGTCGTACACAAGACAGGGGGTATGGCTACACCTTC.

The rearrangement links TRBV7-3 to TRBJ2-1, with 9 nucleotides matching TRBD2. Germline CDR1 reads SGHTA; CDR2 reads FQGTGA. With 5 bases clipped from V and 3 bases from J, the junction kept 8 bases outside the gene matches. The CDR3 loop spans 16 amino acids. The DNA for the CDR3 is TGTGCCAGCAGCCCGTCTCTAGCGGGATTCTACAATGAGCAGTTCTTC. Translation: CASSPSLAGFYNEQFF.